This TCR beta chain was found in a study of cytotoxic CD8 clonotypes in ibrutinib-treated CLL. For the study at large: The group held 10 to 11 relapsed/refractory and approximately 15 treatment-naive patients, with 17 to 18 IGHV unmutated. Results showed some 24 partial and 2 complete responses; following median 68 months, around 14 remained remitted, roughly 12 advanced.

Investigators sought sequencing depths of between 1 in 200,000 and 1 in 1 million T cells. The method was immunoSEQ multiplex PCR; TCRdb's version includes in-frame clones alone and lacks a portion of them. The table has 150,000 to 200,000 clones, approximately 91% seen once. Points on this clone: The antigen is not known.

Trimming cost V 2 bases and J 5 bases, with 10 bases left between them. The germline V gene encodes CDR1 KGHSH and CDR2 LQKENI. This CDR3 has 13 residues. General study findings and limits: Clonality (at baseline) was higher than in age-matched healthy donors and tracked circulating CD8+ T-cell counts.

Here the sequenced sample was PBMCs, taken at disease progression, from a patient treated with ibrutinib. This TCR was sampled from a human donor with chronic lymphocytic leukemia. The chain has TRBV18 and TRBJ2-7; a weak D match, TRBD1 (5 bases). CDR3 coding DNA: TGTGCCAGCTCACCATCAGGGTCGAACGAGCAGTACTTC. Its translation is CASSPSGSNEQYF.